One sample yielded the 24 T cell receptor beta chains listed below, sequenced in a study of long-term antiretroviral therapy in people with HIV. They ran version v3.0 of the immunoSEQ assay at survey level. Method: immunoSEQ multiplex PCR; TCRdb's copy keeps in-frame clones and lacks some. The sample holds tens of thousands of clones; around 85% are singletons and the top ten take approximately 7%. The sequences come from unsorted PBMCs, collected 1.5 years after starting antiretroviral therapy. These receptors all stem from a man aged 25-45 years with HIV.

This chain links TRBV28 with TRBJ2-4; 10 bases are shared with TRBD1. With V trimmed by 2 bases and J by 8 bases, 9 bases remained unmatched. CDR3 length: 16 residues. CDR1 and CDR2 (germline): MDHEN, SYDVKM. The CDR3: CASSLLPGQGTDIQYF. CDR3 nucleotides: TGTGCCAGCAGTTTACTACCGGGACAGGGGACAGACATTCAGTACTTC. The full variable domain, rest sourced from reference TRBV28 and TRBJ2-4, is DVKVTQSSRYLVKRTGEKVFLECVQDMDHENMFWYRQDPGLGLRLIYFSYDVKMKEKGDIPEGYSVSREKKERFSLILESASTNQTSMYLCASSLLPGQGTDIQYFGAGTRLSVL.

The CDR3 region is CASSSPGGHYGYTF. The CDR3 coding sequence is TGTGCCAGCAGCTCCCCGGGAGGGCACTATGGCTACACCTTC. J is TRBJ1-2 and V is TRBV7-9; D call uncertain. CDR1 SEHNR and CDR2 FQNEAQ come from the germline V gene (reference sequence). CDR3 length equals 14 residues. Trimming shortened V by 4 bases and J by 3 bases, and 12 bases separated the two germline ends.

The chain employs TRBV18 and TRBJ2-3, with D perhaps TRBD2 (6 bases). CDR3 length: 14 amino acids. Trimming removed 2 bases from V and 2 bases from J, with 8 bases in between. Germline CDR1 is KGHSH and CDR2 is LQKENI. This chain's CDR3 is CASSPSGPTDTQYF. The CDR3 DNA reads as TGTGCCAGCTCACCAAGCGGGCCCACAGATACGCAGTATTTT.

Only a few counts were recorded for this clone. The chain combines TRBV7-9 with TRBJ2-1; D possibly corresponds to TRBD2 (6 bases). V was pared by 0 bases and J by 14 bases, with 17 bases between. Germline V gene sequence: CDR1 SEHNR, CDR2 FQNEAQ (reference sequence). The CDR3 extends over 14 amino acids. CDR3 coding DNA: TGTGCCAGCAGCTTAGCCCCTCAGACTAGAGACGAGTTCTTC. Its protein is CASSLAPQTRDEFF. The complete variable domain, with remaining parts taken from reference TRBV7-9 and TRBJ2-1, reads DTGVSQNPRHKITKRGQNVTFRCDPISEHNRLYWYRQTLGQGPEFLTYFQNEAQLEKSRLLSDRFSAERPKGSFSTLEIQRTEQGDSAMYLCASSLAPQTRDEFFGPGTRLTVL.

V is TRBV28 and J is TRBJ2-3, with D possibly TRBD1 on 5 matching bases. The germline V and J ends were trimmed by 5 bases and 2 bases, with 20 bases remaining between them. The length of the CDR3 is 17 residues. In germline, CDR1 is MDHEN, CDR2 SYDVKM. This CDR3 reads CASSISDKAFFTDTQYF. The CDR3 DNA is TGTGCCAGCAGTATCTCGGACAAGGCCTTCTTCACAGATACGCAGTATTTT.

The chain employs TRBV27 and TRBJ2-2, with D tentatively TRBD1 (5 bases). The CDR3 runs 15 residues. The germline CDR1 and CDR2 sequences are MNHEY and SMNVEV (reference sequence). V was trimmed by 3 bases and J by 4 bases, leaving 12 bases between them. CDR3 in amino acids: CASSFQGRGTGELFF. The CDR3 nucleotides read TGTGCCAGCAGTTTCCAGGGCCGTGGCACCGGGGAGCTGTTTTTT.

The rearrangement uses TRBV7-9 and TRBJ1-2, with 12 positions matching TRBD1. After removal of 3 bases from V and 12 bases from J, the junction contained 11 bases not matched to a gene. CDR1 and CDR2 (germline): SEHNR, FQNEAQ (reference sequence). CDR3 length: 15 residues. The CDR3 region is CASSFGTGGRGVHTF. The CDR3 DNA reads TGTGCCAGCAGCTTTGGGACAGGGGGCCGTGGCGTCCACACCTTC.

The V gene is TRBV28, the J gene TRBJ2-1, with TRBD1 matching 9 bases. V was clipped by 8 bases and J by 5 bases; unmatched bases: 10. In germline, CDR1 is MDHEN, CDR2 SYDVKM. The CDR3 consists of 15 residues. CDR3: CASSDRDRANNEQFF. The DNA for the CDR3 is TGTGCCAGCTCGGACCGGGACAGGGCTAACAATGAGCAGTTCTTC.

The rearrangement joins TRBV7-3 to TRBJ1-1; 9 bases fit TRBD1. The germline V gene has CDR1 SGHTA and CDR2 FQGTGA. The CDR3 consists of 14 residues. V shed 5 bases and J 4 bases; nucleotides not matched to a gene: 5. CDR3 sequence reads: CASSPDRGGTEAFF. For the CDR3, the DNA is TGTGCCAGCAGCCCCGACAGGGGGGGCACTGAAGCTTTCTTT.

The chain recombines TRBV21-1 with TRBJ1-2; TRBD1 is the table's D call and was not checked against the DNA. TRBV21-1 is listed as a pseudogene. This CDR3 has 15 residues. The CDR3 coding sequence is TGTGCCAGCAGCAAATACGGGACAGGGGGCGGTGGCTACACCTTC. It encodes CASSKYGTGGGGYTF.

This chain uses TRBV30 with TRBJ2-5, with a tentative D call TRBD1 (6 bases). The V gene's germline CDR1 is GTSNPN and CDR2 SVGIG (reference sequence). Trimming removed 0 bases from V and 5 bases from J, with 19 bases in between. This CDR3 comprises 16 residues. The CDR3 bases are TGTGCCTGGAGTGTACTCCCCCAGGGGCGTGGGGAGACCCAGTACTTC. Its translation: CAWSVLPQGRGETQYF.

The chain is built from TRBV6-4 and TRBJ2-1; 7 positions agree with TRBD1. The CDR3 loop spans 16 amino acids. Germline trimming cut 3 bases from V and 8 bases from J; bases unmatched to any gene: 13. Germline V gives CDR1 MRHNA, CDR2 SNTAGT. The CDR3 DNA reads TGTGCCAGCAGTGAGTCAGGACAGGAATTCATGGATGAGCAGTTCTTC. As protein: CASSESGQEFMDEQFF.

This chain links TRBV25-1 with TRBJ1-2; 9 nucleotides match TRBD1. Trimming took 5 bases from V and 4 from J; bases not matched to a gene: 5. This CDR3 has 14 residues. Looked up from germline, CDR1 is MGHDK and CDR2 is SYGVNS. CDR3 sequence (DNA): TGTGCCAGCAGTTGGGACAGGGTAGGCTATGGCTACACCTTC. It translates to CASSWDRVGYGYTF.

The chain is built from TRBV11-2 and TRBJ1-5; no definite D call. This CDR3 is 15 amino acids long. The ends were cut back, 2 bases at V and 1 base at J, with 9 bases in the middle. Germline CDR1 is SGHAT and CDR2 is FQNNGV. CDR3 nucleotides: TGTGCCAGCAGCTTATGGACCGGGAGCAATCAGCCCCAGCATTTT. As protein: CASSLWTGSNQPQHF.

The chain carries TRBV4-2 and TRBJ2-5, with D possibly TRBD1 on 5 matching bases. CDR1 and CDR2 (germline): LGHNA, YNFKEQ. The CDR3 covers 15 residues. V lost 0 bases and J 2 bases, leaving 10 bases between the germline ends. DNA of the CDR3: TGTGCCAGCAGCCAAGAACCACAGGTACAAGAGACCCAGTACTTC. Amino acid sequence: CASSQEPQVQETQYF.

The chain combines TRBV5-5 with TRBJ2-7; TRBD1 matches at 9 bases. The CDR3 runs 16 residues. Germline V gene sequence: CDR1 SGHKS, CDR2 YYEKEE (reference sequence). V shed 4 bases, J shed 3 bases, and the junction held 11 bases outside the gene matches. The CDR3 DNA reads TGTGCCAGCAGCACACGGACAGGGGAAGTCCTCTACGAGCAGTACTTC. Encoded protein: CASSTRTGEVLYEQYF.

V usage is TRBV5-1 and J usage is TRBJ1-2, with 8 bases aligning to TRBD1. This CDR3 has 15 amino acids. The J segment lost 1 base and the V segment lost 3 bases, leaving 5 bases of the junction unmatched. Germline V CDR1 and CDR2: SGHRS, YFSETQ. This chain's CDR3 is CASSSRGQSNYGYTF. The CDR3 bases are TGCGCCAGCAGCTCCAGGGGGCAAAGTAACTATGGCTACACCTTC.

The chain employs TRBV9 and TRBJ1-2; 11 nucleotides align to TRBD1. The V gene's germline CDR1 is SGDLS and CDR2 YYNGEE. V was pared by 1 base and J by 8 bases, with 7 bases of the junction left unmatched. The CDR3 is 15 residues long. The CDR3 protein is CASSVTGQGARGYTF. The CDR3 coding sequence is TGTGCCAGCAGCGTAACCGGACAGGGGGCGCGAGGCTACACCTTC.

The chain couples TRBV18 to TRBJ2-2; 9 nucleotides match TRBD1. Germline trimming cut 4 bases from V and 3 bases from J; bases unmatched to any gene: 6. The CDR3 covers 16 residues. In germline, CDR1 is KGHSH, CDR2 LQKENI. The CDR3 sequence is CASSRPGQGDTGELFF. CDR3 coding DNA: TGTGCCAGCTCACGCCCGGGACAGGGAGACACCGGGGAGCTGTTTTTT.

The chain joins TRBV6-1 to TRBJ2-1; D tentatively fits TRBD1 or TRBD2 (5 bases each). This CDR3 is built from 14 residues. In germline, CDR1 is MNHNS, CDR2 SASEGT. V lost 4 bases and J lost 5, with 12 bases in between. This chain's CDR3 is CASSAGTPNNEQFF. DNA for the CDR3: TGTGCCAGCAGTGCCGGGACCCCTAACAATGAGCAGTTCTTC.

This sequence joins TRBV4-3 and TRBJ1-1, with 9 bases aligning to TRBD1. Trimming cost V 4 bases and J 11 bases; bases outside gene matches: 8. This CDR3 comprises 13 residues. Germline-derived CDR1 and CDR2 are LGHNA and YSLEER. The CDR3 DNA follows: TGCGCCAGCAGCCTTCTCGGGACAGGGAACGCTTTCTTT. The encoded protein is CASSLLGTGNAFF.

The chain recombines TRBV7-9 with TRBJ2-1, with 8 positions matching TRBD2. With 5 bases clipped from V and 1 base from J, the junction kept 1 base outside the gene matches. Germline V gene sequence: CDR1 SEHNR, CDR2 FQNEAQ (reference sequence). This CDR3 spans 14 amino acids. The CDR3 sequence: CASSRGGSYNEQFF. As DNA, the CDR3 is TGTGCCAGCAGCCGGGGGGGTTCCTACAATGAGCAGTTCTTC.

The chain is built from TRBV6-5 and TRBJ2-5, with a weak D call TRBD2 (7 bases). CDR3 length equals 15 residues. Trimming removed 5 bases at V and 5 bases at J, with 18 bases between. The V gene's germline CDR1 is MNHEY and CDR2 SVGAGI. This CDR3 reads CASSLWGGARETQYF. The CDR3 DNA is TGTGCCAGCAGTCTGTGGGGGGGGGCTCGGGAGACCCAGTACTTC.

This clone was counted a single time. The V call is TRBV7-2, the J call TRBJ2-3; D possibly uses TRBD1 or TRBD2 (6 bases each). Trimming shortened V by 1 base and J by 3 bases, and 11 bases separated the two germline ends. Germline lookup yields CDR1 SGHTA and CDR2 FQGNSA. The CDR3 is 15 amino acids. Here the CDR3 DNA reads TGTGCCAGCAGCTTAGGGGGGGCCGATACAGATACGCAGTATTTT. It encodes CASSLGGADTDTQYF. Full variable domain (remainder filled in from reference TRBV7-2 and TRBJ2-3): GAGVSQSPSNKVTEKGKDVELRCDPISGHTALYWYRQSLGQGLEFLIYFQGNSAPDKSGLPSDRFSAERTGGSVSTLTIQRTQQEDSAVYLCASSLGGADTDTQYFGPGTRLTVL.